Listed below are T cell receptor beta chains from one sample, sequenced in a study of cytomegalovirus exposure and HLA in healthy donors. TCRdb's copy holds only in-frame clones and misses some; the assay was immunoSEQ multiplex PCR. The data hold fewer than 200,000 clones, with approximately 80% observed a single time. Material: PBMCs. The receptors shown here come from a boy aged 5-17 years in good health and CMV-seronegative. Both conserved end residues are part of each CDR3. The D gene is left open where the match is weak. Rows give clone size only sometimes, using once, few, many, or a class for an expanded clone.

TRBV4-3	TRBJ2-5	.	TRBD2	CASSQDVGRPSRGETQYF	TGCGCCAGCAGCCAAGATGTCGGGAGGCCATCGCGGGGGGAGACCCAGTACTTC
TRBV5-1	TRBJ1-1	.	.	CASSLVGSRGTEAFF	TGCGCCAGCAGCTTGGTGGGCAGCCGGGGAACTGAAGCTTTCTTT
TRBV6-4	TRBJ2-1	.	.	CASSLNEGGSYNEQFF	TGTGCCAGCAGTCTCAACGAGGGCGGCTCCTACAATGAGCAGTTCTTC
TRBV5-4	TRBJ1-2	.	.	CASSLDGRPSGYTF	TGTGCCAGCAGCCTAGACGGCCGCCCCAGTGGCTACACCTTC
TRBV5-4	TRBJ2-6	once	TRBD1	CASSLSDRVSGANVLTF	TGTGCCAGCAGCTTGAGCGACAGGGTCTCTGGGGCCAACGTCCTGACTTTC
TRBV15	TRBJ2-1	once	.	CATSRGAGVSYNEQFF	TGTGCCACCAGCAGGGGGGCAGGGGTATCCTACAATGAGCAGTTCTTC
TRBV9	TRBJ2-6	.	TRBD1	CASSVGTGGAGANVLTF	TGTGCCAGCAGCGTAGGGACAGGGGGCGCTGGGGCCAACGTCCTGACTTTC
TRBV5-6	TRBJ2-5	.	.	CASSGAGGGGQTQYF	TGTGCCAGCAGCGGGGCGGGCGGGGGCGGGCAGACCCAGTACTTC
TRBV2	TRBJ1-5	.	TRBD1	CASSEWTGPNQPQHF	TGTGCCAGCAGTGAATGGACAGGGCCCAATCAGCCCCAGCATTTT
TRBV7-6	TRBJ1-1	.	.	CASSLSGRDTEAFF	TGTGCCAGCAGCTTATCTGGGAGAGACACTGAAGCTTTCTTT
TRBV28	TRBJ2-2	.	.	CASSPTGPNTGELFF	TGTGCCAGCAGTCCAACAGGTCCGAACACCGGGGAGCTGTTTTTT
TRBV6-4	TRBJ2-7	.	TRBD1	CASSPPGQAIYEQYF	TGTGCCAGCAGCCCCCCCGGACAGGCTATCTACGAGCAGTACTTC
TRBV19	TRBJ2-7	once	.	CASSIDLYRALGEQYF	TGTGCCAGTAGTATAGATCTTTACAGGGCCCTTGGCGAGCAGTACTTC
TRBV27	TRBJ1-3	.	.	CASSLRPPAASGNTIYF	TGTGCCAGCAGTTTACGTCCGCCAGCGGCCTCTGGAAACACCATATATTTT
TRBV4-2	TRBJ1-1	.	.	CASSQEDAWGLEAFF	TGTGCCAGCAGCCAAGAGGACGCCTGGGGCCTTGAAGCTTTCTTT
TRBV7-2	TRBJ2-7	.	.	CASSLRQSYEQYF	TGTGCCAGCAGCTTAAGACAGAGCTACGAGCAGTACTTC
TRBV11-1	TRBJ1-1	.	TRBD1	CASSSLARGQGMNTEAFF	TGTGCCAGCAGCTCATTAGCCCGGGGACAGGGGATGAACACTGAAGCTTTCTTT
TRBV19	TRBJ1-2	once	TRBD1	CASSFLGGIYDGYTF	TGTGCCAGCAGTTTCCTAGGGGGCATCTACGATGGCTACACCTTC
TRBV7-6	TRBJ1-1	.	TRBD1	CASSSDREGTEAFF	TGTGCCAGCAGCTCGGACAGGGAAGGGACTGAAGCTTTCTTT
TRBV30	TRBJ1-5	.	TRBD1	CAWGTGVNQPQHF	TGTGCCTGGGGGACAGGGGTGAATCAGCCCCAGCATTTT
TRBV28	TRBJ2-3	.	.	CASSLSGASTDTQYF	TGTGCCAGCAGTTTAAGTGGGGCTAGCACAGATACGCAGTATTTT
TRBV27	TRBJ1-6	.	.	CASSFSSYNSPLHF	TGTGCCAGCAGTTTCAGCTCCTATAATTCACCCCTCCACTTT
TRBV11-2	TRBJ1-6	.	TRBD1	CASSLAPGGLDSPLHF	TGTGCCAGCAGCTTAGCGCCAGGGGGATTGGATTCACCCCTCCACTTT
TRBV5-1	TRBJ1-1	.	.	CASSLASGETEAFF	TGCGCCAGCAGCTTGGCCTCAGGGGAAACTGAAGCTTTCTTT
TRBV7-6	TRBJ2-3	.	TRBD2	CASSRLAGGPDTQYF	TGTGCCAGCAGCCGCCTAGCGGGAGGGCCAGATACGCAGTATTTT
TRBV21-1	TRBJ2-1	.	.	CASGKQGGGPVEQFF	TGTGCCAGCGGGAAACAGGGGGGTGGGCCAGTAGAGCAGTTCTTC
TRBV5-1	TRBJ2-2	.	.	CASSLTYGGELFF	TGCGCCAGCAGCTTGACTTACGGCGGGGAGCTGTTTTTT
TRBV5-4	TRBJ1-1	.	.	CASGLSTEAFF	TGTGCCAGCGGACTCAGTACTGAAGCTTTCTTT
TRBV4-2	TRBJ1-2	.	.	CASSQDLTHLGAYGYTF	TGTGCCAGCAGCCAAGATTTGACACATCTGGGGGCCTATGGCTACACCTTC
TRBV19	TRBJ2-7	.	TRBD1	CASTGTGGGPTYEQYF	TGTGCCAGTACCGGGACAGGGGGCGGACCTACCTACGAGCAGTACTTC
TRBV20-1	TRBJ1-2	.	.	CSAYIDYGYTF	TGCAGTGCTTACATCGACTATGGCTACACCTTC
TRBV19	TRBJ1-5	.	TRBD1	CASTPRQGGPQPQHF	TGTGCCAGTACTCCCCGACAGGGAGGTCCTCAGCCCCAGCATTTT
TRBV29-1	TRBJ2-3	.	.	CSVVQLSTDTQYF	TGCAGCGTCGTACAGCTTAGCACAGATACGCAGTATTTT
TRBV29-1	TRBJ2-1	.	.	CSVDIPEHSYNEQFF	TGCAGCGTTGATATCCCCGAACACTCCTACAATGAGCAGTTCTTC
TRBV10-3	TRBJ2-5	.	TRBD1	CAISEDGQGAQETQYF	TGTGCCATCAGTGAGGACGGTCAGGGGGCACAAGAGACCCAGTACTTC
TRBV12-5	TRBJ1-1	once	.	CASAVQVRTEAFF	TGTGCTAGTGCCGTACAGGTTCGGACTGAAGCTTTCTTT
TRBV4-1	TRBJ2-3	.	TRBD2	CASSGTSGGATDTQYF	TGCGCCAGCAGCGGGACTAGCGGGGGGGCAACAGATACGCAGTATTTT
TRBV29-1	TRBJ2-7	few	.	CSAVGSVRGSSYEQYF	TGCAGCGCAGTAGGGTCGGTTCGGGGGAGCTCCTACGAGCAGTACTTC
TRBV6-1	TRBJ1-4	few	TRBD1	CASNEPTGTVNEKLFF	TGTGCCAGCAATGAGCCTACCGGGACAGTAAATGAAAAACTGTTTTTT
TRBV10-2	TRBJ1-6	.	.	CASSELGMNSPLHF	TGCGCCAGCAGTGAGCTCGGGATGAATTCACCCCTCCACTTT
TRBV28	TRBJ1-2	once	.	CAGYLANYGYTF	TGTGCCGGGTATCTAGCGAACTATGGCTACACCTTC
TRBV9	TRBJ2-1	.	.	CASSVGQGRYNEQFF	TGTGCCAGCAGCGTAGGTCAGGGGAGATACAATGAGCAGTTCTTC
TRBV11-2	TRBJ2-1	.	.	CASSFTGNTYNEQFF	TGTGCCAGCAGTTTCACAGGAAATACCTACAATGAGCAGTTCTTC
TRBV14	TRBJ1-1	.	TRBD1	CASSPGQGTEAFF	TGTGCCAGCAGCCCGGGACAGGGTACTGAAGCTTTCTTT